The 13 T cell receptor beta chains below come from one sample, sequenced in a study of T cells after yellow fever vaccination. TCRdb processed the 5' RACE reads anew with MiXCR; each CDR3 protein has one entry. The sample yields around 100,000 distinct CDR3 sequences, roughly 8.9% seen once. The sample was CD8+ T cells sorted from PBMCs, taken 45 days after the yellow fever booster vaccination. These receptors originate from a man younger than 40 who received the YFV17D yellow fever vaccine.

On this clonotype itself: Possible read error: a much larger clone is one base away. CDR3 residues: CGAGAGAYTDTQYF. The DNA of the CDR3 is TGCGGAGCGGGGGCAGGGGCATACACAGATACGCAGTATTTT. The chain uses TRBV29-1 and TRBJ2-3, with TRBD2 matching 8 bases. Germline V gene sequence: CDR1 SQVTM, CDR2 ANQGSEA. CDR3 length: 14 residues.

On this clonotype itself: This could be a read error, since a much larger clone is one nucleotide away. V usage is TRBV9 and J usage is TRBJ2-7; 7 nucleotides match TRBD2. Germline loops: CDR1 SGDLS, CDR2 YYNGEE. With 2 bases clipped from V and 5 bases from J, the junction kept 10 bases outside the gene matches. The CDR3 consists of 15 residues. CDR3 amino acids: CASSVVAESGNEQYF. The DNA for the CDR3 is TGTGCCAGCAGCGTGGTAGCGGAGAGCGGGAACGAGCAGTACTTC. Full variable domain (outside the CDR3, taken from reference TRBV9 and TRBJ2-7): DSGVTQTPKHLITATGQRVTLRCSPRSGDLSVYWYQQSLDQGLQFLIQYYNGEERAKGNILERFSAQQFPDLHSELNLSSLELGDSALYFCASSVVAESGNEQYFGPGTRLTVT.

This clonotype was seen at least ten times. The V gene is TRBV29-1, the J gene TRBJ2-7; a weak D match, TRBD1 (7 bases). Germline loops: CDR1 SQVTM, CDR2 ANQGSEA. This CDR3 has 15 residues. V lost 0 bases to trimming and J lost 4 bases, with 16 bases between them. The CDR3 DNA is TGCAGCGTTGAAGAGGGGGACAGCGGGCTGTACGAGCAGTACTTC. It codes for CSVEEGDSGLYEQYF.

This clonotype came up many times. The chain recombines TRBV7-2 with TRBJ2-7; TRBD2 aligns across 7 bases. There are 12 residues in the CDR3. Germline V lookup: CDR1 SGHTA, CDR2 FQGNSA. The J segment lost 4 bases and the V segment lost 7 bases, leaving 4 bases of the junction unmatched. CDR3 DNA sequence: TGTGCCAGCACCATAGCGGGTTACGAGCAGTACTTC. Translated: CASTIAGYEQYF.

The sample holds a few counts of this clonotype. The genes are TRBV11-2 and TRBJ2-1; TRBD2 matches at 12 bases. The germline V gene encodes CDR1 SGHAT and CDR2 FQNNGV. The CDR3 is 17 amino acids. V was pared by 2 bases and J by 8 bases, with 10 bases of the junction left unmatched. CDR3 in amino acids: CASSLRTSGTVIDEQFF. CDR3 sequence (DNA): TGTGCCAGCAGCTTACGGACTAGCGGGACCGTAATCGATGAGCAGTTCTTC. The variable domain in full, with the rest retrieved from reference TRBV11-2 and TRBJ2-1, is EAGVAQSPRYKIIEKRQSVAFWCNPISGHATLYWYQQILGQGPKLLIQFQNNGVVDDSQLPKDRFSAERLKGVDSTLKIQPAKLEDSAVYLCASSLRTSGTVIDEQFFGPGTRLTVL.

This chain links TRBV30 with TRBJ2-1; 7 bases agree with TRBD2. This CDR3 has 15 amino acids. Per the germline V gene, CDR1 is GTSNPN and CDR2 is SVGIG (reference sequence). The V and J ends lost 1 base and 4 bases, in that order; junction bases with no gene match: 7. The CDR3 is CAWSGGAGRYNEQFF. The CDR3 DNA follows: TGTGCCTGGAGTGGCGGAGCGGGACGGTACAATGAGCAGTTCTTC.

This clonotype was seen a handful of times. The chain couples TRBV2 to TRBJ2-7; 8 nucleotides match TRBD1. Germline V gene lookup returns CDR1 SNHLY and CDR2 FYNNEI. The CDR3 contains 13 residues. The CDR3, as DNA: TGTGCAATTGAGAAGACAGGGGCCCACGAGCAGTACTTC. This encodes CAIEKTGAHEQYF.

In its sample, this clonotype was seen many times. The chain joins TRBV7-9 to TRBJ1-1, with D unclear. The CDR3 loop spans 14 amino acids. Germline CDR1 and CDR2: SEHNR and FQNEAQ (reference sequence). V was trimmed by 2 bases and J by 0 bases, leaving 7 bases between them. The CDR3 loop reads CASSLISLNTEAFF. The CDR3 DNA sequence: TGTGCCAGCAGCTTAATTTCCTTGAACACTGAAGCTTTCTTT.

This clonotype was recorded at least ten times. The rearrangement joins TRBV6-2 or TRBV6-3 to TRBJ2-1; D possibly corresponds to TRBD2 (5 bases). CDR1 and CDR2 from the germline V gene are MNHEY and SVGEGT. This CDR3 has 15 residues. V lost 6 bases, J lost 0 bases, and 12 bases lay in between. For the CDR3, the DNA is TGTGCCAGCAGAATGGACTCCCTCTCCTACAATGAGCAGTTCTTC. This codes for CASRMDSLSYNEQFF.

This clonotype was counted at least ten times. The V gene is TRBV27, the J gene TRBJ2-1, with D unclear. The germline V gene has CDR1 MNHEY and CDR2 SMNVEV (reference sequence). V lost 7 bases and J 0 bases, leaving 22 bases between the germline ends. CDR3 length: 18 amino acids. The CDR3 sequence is CASTLTPGLPSSYNEQFF. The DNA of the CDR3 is TGTGCCAGCACCCTGACCCCGGGCTTACCAAGCTCCTACAATGAGCAGTTCTTC.

The CDR3, as DNA: TGTGCCAGTAGTGGACGGCGGGAGACCCAGTACTTC. This gives the protein CASSGRRETQYF. The V gene is TRBV19, the J gene TRBJ2-5; D is ambiguous. CDR3 length: 12 residues. Trimming left V 5 bases short and J 5 bases short, with 9 bases between. CDR1 LNHDA and CDR2 SQIVND come from the germline V gene (reference sequence). Full variable domain (outside the CDR3, taken from reference TRBV19 and TRBJ2-5): DGGITQSPKYLFRKEGQNVTLSCEQNLNHDAMYWYRQDPGQGLRLIYYSQIVNDFQKGDIAEGYSVSREKKESFPLTVTSAQKNPTAFYLCASSGRRETQYFGPGTRLLVL.

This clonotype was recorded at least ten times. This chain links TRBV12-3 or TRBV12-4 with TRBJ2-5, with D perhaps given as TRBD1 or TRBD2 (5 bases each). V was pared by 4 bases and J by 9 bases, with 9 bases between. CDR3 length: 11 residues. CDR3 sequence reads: CASSWGGPQYF. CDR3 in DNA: TGTGCCAGCAGTTGGGGCGGGCCCCAGTACTTC.

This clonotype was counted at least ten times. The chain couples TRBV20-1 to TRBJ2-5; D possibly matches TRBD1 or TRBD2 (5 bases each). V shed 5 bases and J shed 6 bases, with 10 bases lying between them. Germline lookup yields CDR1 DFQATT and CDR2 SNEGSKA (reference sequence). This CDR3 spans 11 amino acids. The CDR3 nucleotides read TGCAGTGCTGGGGGTGGTCAGACCCAGTACTTC. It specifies CSAGGGQTQYF.